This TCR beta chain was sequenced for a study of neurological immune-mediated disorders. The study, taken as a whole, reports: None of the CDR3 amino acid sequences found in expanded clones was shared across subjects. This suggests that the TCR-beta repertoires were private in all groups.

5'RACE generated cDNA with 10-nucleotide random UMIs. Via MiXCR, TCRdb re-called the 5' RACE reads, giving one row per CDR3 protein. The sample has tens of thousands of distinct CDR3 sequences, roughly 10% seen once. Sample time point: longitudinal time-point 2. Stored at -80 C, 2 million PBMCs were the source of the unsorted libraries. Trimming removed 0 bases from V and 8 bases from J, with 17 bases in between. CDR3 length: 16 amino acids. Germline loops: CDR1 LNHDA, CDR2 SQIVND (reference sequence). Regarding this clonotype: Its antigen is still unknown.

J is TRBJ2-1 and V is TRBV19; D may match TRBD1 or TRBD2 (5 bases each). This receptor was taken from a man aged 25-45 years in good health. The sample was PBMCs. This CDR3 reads CASSIDPGASGHEQFF. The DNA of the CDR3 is TGTGCCAGTAGTATAGATCCCGGGGCCAGTGGCCATGAGCAGTTCTTC.